Listed below are T cell receptor beta chains from one sample, sequenced in a study of CD8 T cells in Susac syndrome. TCRdb re-analysed the immunoSEQ multiplex PCR reads in MiXCR, keeping a single row per CDR3 protein. The table has 150,000 to 160,000 distinct CDR3 sequences, around 95% seen once. The material sequenced was CD8+ T cells from PBMCs. The receptors were sampled from a human donor with multiple sclerosis. The CDR3 runs from the conserved cysteine through the conserved F or W. A D gene is named only where the DNA matches it firmly. Some rows mark clone size as missing; the rest say once, few, many or name a class of expanded clone.

V gene	clone size	J gene	D gene	CDR3 protein	CDR3 DNA
TRBV18	.	TRBJ2-3	.	CASSPGFTDTQYF	TGTGCCAGCTCACCAGGGTTCACAGATACGCAGTATTTT
TRBV27	.	TRBJ2-7	TRBD1	CASSPTGFYEQYF	TGTGCCAGCAGTCCGACAGGGTTCTACGAGCAGTACTTC
TRBV12-3/TRBV12-4	.	TRBJ1-5	.	CASIGRINQPQHF	TGTGCCAGCATCGGACGGATTAATCAGCCCCAGCATTTT
TRBV7-9	.	TRBJ1-6	TRBD1	CASSSTGTDQGYSPLHF	TGTGCCAGCAGCTCCACCGGGACAGACCAAGGTTATTCACCCCTCCACTTT
TRBV4-1	.	TRBJ2-3	.	CASSQAPSTDTQYF	TGCGCCAGCAGCCAAGCCCCTAGCACAGATACGCAGTATTTT
TRBV27	.	TRBJ2-4	.	CASRPGGINIQYF	TGTGCCAGCAGGCCCGGCGGAATAAACATTCAGTACTTC
TRBV13	.	TRBJ2-7	TRBD2	CASRTSESSYEQYF	TGTGCCAGCCGAACTAGCGAGAGCTCCTACGAGCAGTACTTC
TRBV6-5	.	TRBJ2-1	.	CASSYREGGYEQFF	TGTGCCAGCAGTTACCGGGAAGGGGGTTATGAGCAGTTCTTC
TRBV13	.	TRBJ1-2	.	CASSPYEAYNYGYTF	TGTGCCAGCAGCCCGTACGAGGCGTATAACTATGGCTACACCTTC
TRBV7-9	.	TRBJ1-1	.	CASSLGTGLNTEAFF	TGTGCCAGCAGCTTAGGAACAGGGTTGAACACTGAAGCTTTCTTT
TRBV29-1	.	TRBJ1-1	TRBD1	CSVPTGPDHEAFF	TGCAGCGTTCCGACAGGGCCCGACCATGAAGCTTTCTTT
TRBV7-8	.	TRBJ2-7	TRBD2	CASTPAGGTYEQYF	TGTGCCAGCACCCCGGCGGGGGGCACCTACGAGCAGTACTTC
TRBV9	once	TRBJ2-2	.	CASSVARAGSNTGELFF	TGTGCCAGCAGCGTAGCTCGGGCGGGGTCGAACACCGGGGAGCTGTTTTTT
TRBV9	few	TRBJ2-3	.	CASSGADTQYF	TGTGCCAGCAGCGGTGCAGATACGCAGTATTTT
TRBV27	once	TRBJ1-5	.	CASSLGGFNQPQHF	TGTGCCAGCAGCCTCGGGGGCTTCAATCAGCCCCAGCATTTT
TRBV14	.	TRBJ1-1	.	CASSQVTGRNTEAFF	TGTGCCAGCAGCCAAGTCACAGGAAGGAACACTGAAGCTTTCTTT
TRBV5-6	.	TRBJ2-7	.	CASSFQGAGNYEQYF	TGTGCCAGCAGCTTCCAAGGGGCAGGGAACTACGAGCAGTACTTC
TRBV12-5	few	TRBJ1-2	.	CASGPGSGYTF	TGTGCTAGTGGCCCAGGGTCGGGCTACACCTTC
TRBV4-1	.	TRBJ2-7	.	CASSQGEGLTYEQYF	TGCGCCAGCAGCCAAGGGGAAGGCTTGACCTACGAGCAGTACTTC
TRBV2	.	TRBJ2-1	.	CASSDGLGDEQFF	TGTGCCAGCAGTGATGGGCTAGGCGATGAGCAGTTCTTC
TRBV25-1	.	TRBJ2-6	.	CASGPRGTPTTGANVLTF	TGTGCCAGCGGCCCCCGGGGGACCCCTACCACTGGGGCCAACGTCCTGACTTTC
TRBV2	.	TRBJ2-5	TRBD1	CASRRTGGEETQYF	TGTGCCAGCAGAAGGACAGGGGGCGAAGAGACCCAGTACTTC
TRBV5-1	.	TRBJ1-6	TRBD1	CAIEGQGLMPLHF	TGCGCCATCGAGGGACAGGGCCTAATGCCCCTCCACTTT
TRBV7-9	.	TRBJ2-5	.	CASSLELAEASETQYF	TGTGCCAGCAGCTTAGAATTAGCGGAAGCCTCCGAGACCCAGTACTTC
TRBV4-1	.	TRBJ2-3	.	CASSQVEGGKDTQYF	TGCGCCAGCAGCCAAGTAGAGGGCGGAAAAGATACGCAGTATTTT
TRBV7-9	.	TRBJ2-4	.	CASSLTTGEDIQYF	TGTGCCAGCAGCTTAACGACAGGTGAAGACATTCAGTACTTC
TRBV29-1	.	TRBJ1-2	.	CSGGGENYGYTF	TGCAGCGGCGGGGGAGAGAACTATGGCTACACCTTC
TRBV7-9	.	TRBJ2-5	.	CASSSTTLAETQYF	TGTGCCAGCAGCTCGACCACCTTGGCAGAGACCCAGTACTTC
TRBV7-9	once	TRBJ1-1	.	CASSLRLKNTEAFF	TGTGCCAGCAGCTTGAGACTGAAAAACACTGAAGCTTTCTTT
TRBV13	.	TRBJ2-1	TRBD2	CASSLRSGGEQFF	TGTGCCAGCAGCTTAAGGAGCGGGGGGGAGCAGTTCTTC
TRBV29-1	once	TRBJ1-2	.	CSVLGPANYGYTF	TGCAGCGTCTTGGGCCCAGCTAACTATGGCTACACCTTC
TRBV27	.	TRBJ1-2	.	CASSLSGGRRGFYGYTF	TGTGCCAGCAGTTTATCGGGGGGGCGGAGGGGATTTTATGGCTACACCTTC
TRBV5-1	once	TRBJ2-7	.	CASSLEGIEQYF	TGCGCCAGCAGCTTGGAGGGGATCGAGCAGTACTTC
TRBV9	.	TRBJ2-7	.	CASSAGTSSSYEQYF	TGTGCCAGCAGCGCCGGGACAAGTAGCTCCTACGAGCAGTACTTC
TRBV6-5	.	TRBJ2-6	.	CASSLSWTNVLTF	TGTGCCAGCAGTCTTTCTTGGACCAACGTCCTGACTTTC
TRBV7-9	.	TRBJ1-2	.	CASSPGLSYGYTF	TGTGCCAGCAGCCCCGGGTTAAGCTATGGCTACACCTTC
TRBV3-1	.	TRBJ2-1	.	CASSQGVRRPYNEQFF	TGTGCCAGCAGCCAGGGCGTACGTCGGCCCTACAATGAGCAGTTCTTC